Each of the 2 T cell receptor beta chains below was sequenced from the same sample in a study of cytomegalovirus exposure and HLA in healthy donors. Only in-frame clones appear in the TCRdb table, and some are missing; sequencing was by immunoSEQ multiplex PCR. The profile shows some 170,000 clones, roughly 89% of them singletons. The sequencing input was PBMCs. The receptors here all came from a woman aged 25 to 39 in good health and CMV-seronegative.

The chain employs TRBV6-1 and TRBJ1-4, with 9 nucleotides matching TRBD1. The CDR3 length is 14 residues. J lost 9 bases, V lost 5 bases, and 7 bases had no gene match. Looked up from germline, CDR1 is MNHNS and CDR2 is SASEGT. This chain's CDR3 is CASSPRDRAQKLFF. CDR3 bases: TGTGCCAGCAGTCCCCGGGACAGGGCTCAAAAACTGTTTTTT.

The V call is TRBV27, the J call TRBJ1-5; D is unresolved. CDR1 and CDR2 from the germline V gene are MNHEY and SMNVEV (reference sequence). Trimming pared 5 bases from V and 1 base from J, leaving 9 bases between. This CDR3 region has 14 residues. Here the CDR3 reads CASSPLRSNQPQHF. The CDR3 DNA sequence: TGTGCCAGCAGTCCGCTTAGAAGCAATCAGCCCCAGCATTTT.